This is a list of T cell receptor beta chains from one sample in a study of OX40 agonist ivuxolimab in advanced cancers. Measured with immunoSEQ multiplex PCR; TCRdb has only the in-frame clones, and not every one. The sample contains 65,000 to 95,000 clones, around 90% of which appear only once. Sequenced material: CD4+ or CD8+ T cells sorted from blood, taken in a trial of the OX40 agonist ivuxolimab. The receptor source for this set is an adult with an advanced solid tumor such as melanoma, head and neck, liver or kidney cancer. Each CDR3 is given without its conserved first and last residue. The D gene is left open where the match is weak. Clone sizes are given selectively: once, few, many, or a class where the clone is expanded.

j_call: TRBJ2-5; v_call: TRBV28; clone_size: NA; d_call: NA; cdr3_aa: ASSLDSSEAQY
j_call: TRBJ1-1; v_call: TRBV4-1; clone_size: few; d_call: NA; cdr3_aa: ASSQVGGRGPGTEAF
j_call: TRBJ2-5; v_call: TRBV28; clone_size: NA; d_call: NA; cdr3_aa: ASLRDLRETQY
j_call: TRBJ1-5; v_call: TRBV28; clone_size: NA; d_call: NA; cdr3_aa: ASSLTGASNQPQH
j_call: TRBJ2-3; v_call: TRBV28; clone_size: NA; d_call: NA; cdr3_aa: ASSLQQDTQY
j_call: TRBJ2-2; v_call: TRBV28; clone_size: NA; d_call: NA; cdr3_aa: ASSFIGAGELF
j_call: TRBJ2-3; v_call: TRBV7-3; clone_size: NA; d_call: TRBD2; cdr3_aa: ASSSGGTQY
j_call: TRBJ1-1; v_call: TRBV14; clone_size: few; d_call: NA; cdr3_aa: ASSPFRRNTEAF
j_call: TRBJ2-5; v_call: TRBV11-2; clone_size: NA; d_call: NA; cdr3_aa: ASSFVSRETQY
j_call: TRBJ2-1; v_call: TRBV25-1; clone_size: NA; d_call: TRBD2; cdr3_aa: ASSEPGLAAYEQF
j_call: TRBJ2-3; v_call: TRBV7-2; clone_size: NA; d_call: NA; cdr3_aa: ASSFMRNIFDTQY
j_call: TRBJ2-7; v_call: TRBV7-2; clone_size: NA; d_call: TRBD2; cdr3_aa: ASSPRGGPYEQY
j_call: TRBJ2-3; v_call: TRBV10-3; clone_size: NA; d_call: TRBD1; cdr3_aa: AIKPGQGVDGQY
j_call: TRBJ2-3; v_call: TRBV18; clone_size: NA; d_call: TRBD2; cdr3_aa: ASSSSGGSGLGDTQY
j_call: TRBJ2-3; v_call: TRBV7-2; clone_size: once; d_call: TRBD1; cdr3_aa: ASSPGQITDTQY
j_call: TRBJ2-7; v_call: TRBV5-1; clone_size: NA; d_call: TRBD1; cdr3_aa: ASSRRGQSGDEQY
j_call: TRBJ2-1; v_call: TRBV11-3; clone_size: NA; d_call: TRBD2; cdr3_aa: ASSPRAGEGVGEQF
j_call: TRBJ2-5; v_call: TRBV28; clone_size: few; d_call: NA; cdr3_aa: ASSPPGRRTQETQY
j_call: TRBJ2-1; v_call: TRBV29-1; clone_size: NA; d_call: TRBD1; cdr3_aa: SVDRVYNEQF
j_call: TRBJ2-1; v_call: TRBV2; clone_size: NA; d_call: NA; cdr3_aa: ASSDEGGNEQF
j_call: TRBJ1-3; v_call: TRBV5-1; clone_size: once; d_call: TRBD1; cdr3_aa: ASSGYQGGGNTIY
j_call: TRBJ2-7; v_call: TRBV27; clone_size: NA; d_call: TRBD2; cdr3_aa: ASGGVTRSDEQY
j_call: TRBJ1-5; v_call: TRBV28; clone_size: NA; d_call: TRBD1; cdr3_aa: ASSSRQGFQPQH
j_call: TRBJ2-2; v_call: TRBV14; clone_size: once; d_call: TRBD2; cdr3_aa: ASSQDKLAGRELF
j_call: TRBJ1-4; v_call: TRBV16; clone_size: NA; d_call: TRBD1; cdr3_aa: ASSQPPGQACEKLF
j_call: TRBJ2-2; v_call: TRBV27; clone_size: NA; d_call: NA; cdr3_aa: ASSRSSMNTGELF
j_call: TRBJ2-3; v_call: TRBV6-1; clone_size: NA; d_call: TRBD1; cdr3_aa: ASSKDRGSTDTQY
j_call: TRBJ2-5; v_call: TRBV18; clone_size: NA; d_call: NA; cdr3_aa: ASSPGPTGGTQY
j_call: TRBJ2-5; v_call: TRBV6-1; clone_size: NA; d_call: NA; cdr3_aa: ASSVDHALGETQY
j_call: TRBJ2-2; v_call: TRBV2; clone_size: NA; d_call: TRBD1; cdr3_aa: ASSGTGGTGELF
j_call: TRBJ2-5; v_call: TRBV15; clone_size: NA; d_call: NA; cdr3_aa: ATSSRGGSQETQY
j_call: TRBJ2-5; v_call: TRBV11-1; clone_size: NA; d_call: TRBD2; cdr3_aa: ASSLEPGLGVETQY
j_call: TRBJ2-6; v_call: TRBV11-3; clone_size: once; d_call: TRBD1; cdr3_aa: ASSPGGQGIANVLT
j_call: TRBJ1-2; v_call: TRBV28; clone_size: NA; d_call: NA; cdr3_aa: ASSGRRGYGYT
j_call: TRBJ2-5; v_call: TRBV30; clone_size: NA; d_call: NA; cdr3_aa: AWSFQGFRETQY
j_call: TRBJ2-5; v_call: TRBV6-5; clone_size: NA; d_call: TRBD1; cdr3_aa: ASSYAGRGQGETQY
j_call: TRBJ2-5; v_call: TRBV11-3; clone_size: NA; d_call: TRBD2; cdr3_aa: ASSLGWVAGAAETQY
j_call: TRBJ1-4; v_call: TRBV11-2; clone_size: NA; d_call: TRBD1; cdr3_aa: ASSLVPRGREKLF
j_call: TRBJ1-1; v_call: TRBV6-5; clone_size: NA; d_call: NA; cdr3_aa: ASSYRGVGEAF
j_call: TRBJ1-1; v_call: TRBV9; clone_size: NA; d_call: NA; cdr3_aa: ASGPGPVNTEAF
j_call: TRBJ2-1; v_call: TRBV11-3; clone_size: NA; d_call: NA; cdr3_aa: ASSHQGRTVYNEQF
j_call: TRBJ2-2; v_call: TRBV7-3; clone_size: few; d_call: NA; cdr3_aa: ASSLSSSTGELF
j_call: TRBJ2-7; v_call: TRBV7-2; clone_size: NA; d_call: NA; cdr3_aa: ASSLGPQGGGQGEQY
j_call: TRBJ2-7; v_call: TRBV4-1; clone_size: NA; d_call: NA; cdr3_aa: ASSQEWGYEQY
j_call: TRBJ1-2; v_call: TRBV11-1; clone_size: once; d_call: NA; cdr3_aa: ASSLSAAVGGYT
j_call: TRBJ2-1; v_call: TRBV5-4; clone_size: once; d_call: TRBD1; cdr3_aa: ASSLRTGGYNEQF
j_call: TRBJ2-7; v_call: TRBV7-2; clone_size: NA; d_call: NA; cdr3_aa: ASSFSAGSNEQY
j_call: TRBJ1-5; v_call: TRBV7-3; clone_size: few; d_call: NA; cdr3_aa: ASYQPQH
j_call: TRBJ2-5; v_call: TRBV10-3; clone_size: NA; d_call: TRBD2; cdr3_aa: AISDTSDGTQY
j_call: TRBJ1-2; v_call: TRBV29-1; clone_size: NA; d_call: NA; cdr3_aa: SVESQDVDGYT
j_call: TRBJ2-3; v_call: TRBV30; clone_size: once; d_call: TRBD1; cdr3_aa: AWSRQGVLADTQY
j_call: TRBJ2-3; v_call: TRBV7-9; clone_size: medium-sized; d_call: NA; cdr3_aa: ASSLDMGSADTQY
j_call: TRBJ2-3; v_call: TRBV7-3; clone_size: NA; d_call: TRBD1; cdr3_aa: ASSEPGQITDTQY